This is a list of T cell receptor beta chains from one sample in a study of shared clonotypes between healthy human individuals. Measured with immunoSEQ multiplex PCR; TCRdb has only the in-frame clones, and not every one. The sample holds 2 million to 2.5 million clones; 85% to 95% are singletons and the top ten take 0.37%. Source material: naive CD4+ T cells from PBMCs. All receptors derive from a man aged 18-30 years in good health. Some clones in this sample may be carry-over from other donors' samples. Each CDR3 is given with its conserved first and last residue. A D gene is named only where the DNA matches it firmly.

>TRBV5-1|TRBD2|TRBJ2-4
TGCGCCAGCAGCCCCGGACTAGCGGGGGCACTAGCCAAAAACATTCAGTACTTC
CASSPGLAGALAKNIQYF
>TRBV7-6|TRBD2|TRBJ2-7
TGTGCCAGCAGCTTAGCGCTCAGCGGGAGTCACGAGCAGTACTTC
CASSLALSGSHEQYF
>TRBV19|-|TRBJ1-2
TGTGCCAGTAGCTTCACCGGCAGGGGTCACAAGTATGGCTACACCTTC
CASSFTGRGHKYGYTF
>TRBV28|TRBD1|TRBJ2-2
TGTGCCAGCAGTCAGGGACAGAAACCTTTTCGGACCGGGGAGCTGTTTTTT
CASSQGQKPFRTGELFF
>TRBV11-1|TRBD2|TRBJ2-2
TGTGCCAGCAGCCGCGGGACTAGCGGGCCGAACACCGGGGAGCTGTTTTTT
CASSRGTSGPNTGELFF
>TRBV11-1|-|TRBJ1-1
TGTGCCAGCAGCCGAGGACAGTTGAACACTGAAGCTTTCTTT
CASSRGQLNTEAFF
>TRBV2|-|TRBJ2-3
TGTGCCAGCAGTAAAGGGGGGCAGGGGACAGATACGCAGTATTTT
CASSKGGQGTDTQYF
>TRBV5-1|-|TRBJ2-2
TGCGCCAGCAGCTCCGGGACTCTTCAAACCGGGGAGCTGTTTTTT
CASSSGTLQTGELFF
>TRBV6-5|-|TRBJ2-3
TGTGCCAGCAGCTCTCCGGGCACAGATACGCAGTATTTT
CASSSPGTDTQYF
>TRBV5-6|TRBD1|TRBJ1-4
TGTGCCAGCAGTCGACAGGGTTTTGGTGAAAAACTGTTTTTT
CASSRQGFGEKLFF
>TRBV6-6|TRBD1|TRBJ2-7
TGTGCCAGCCCCTGGACAGGCGTGGACGAGCAGTACTTC
CASPWTGVDEQYF
>TRBV4-1|-|TRBJ2-2
TGCGCCAGCAGCCAAGTAGGCACCGGGGAGCTGTTTTTT
CASSQVGTGELFF
>TRBV6-6|-|TRBJ2-3
TGTGCCAGTAAAGTCACAGATACGCAGTATTTT
CASKVTDTQYF
>TRBV9|-|TRBJ2-3
TGTGCCAGCAGCCCTCTGTCCCGGGGGACAGATACGCAGTATTTT
CASSPLSRGTDTQYF